This entry is about one TCR delta chain. Its binding antigen is unknown. The protein TCRdb lists belongs to a much larger clone and differs from this DNA's translation at residue 18, which points to a read error; the protein shown is made from the DNA. Libraries were prepared through multiplex PCR. A 32-plex assay, with primers for all 8 TRDV and 4 TRDJ genes spanning the CDR3, was used to amplify the genomic DNA. A 12-nucleotide UMI was introduced during roughly 3 barcoding PCR cycles, after which a second PCR was performed with Illumina adapter primers. AMPure XP beads were used for library purification, and library quality was checked on a Fragment Analyzer with the HS NGS Fragment kit. An Illumina MiniSeq mid-output kit with roughly 19% PhiX and 150 cycles of paired-end reads was used for sequencing. For the original study's pipeline: Reads were processed with MIGEC version 1.2.9 to group reads by UMI and build error-corrected consensus sequences. Post-processing used modified VDJtools version 1.2.1 scripts and the tcR R package. Clone calls in TCRdb were regenerated from the public reads with CATT, after which identical DNA sequences shared one row. None of the V and J calls come from the authors' own analysis; TCRdb made them. This sample holds 2,500 or so delta-chain clones; under 8.5% were observed only once. The leading ten clones occupy roughly 50% of the sample.

The source of the sample is a study of DNA immune sequencing with unique molecular identifiers (dated by TCRdb to the early 2020s). As for the study more broadly: Using immunomagnetic cell separation, gammadelta T cells were enriched from buffy coats, and the genomic DNA of these cells was sequenced. An ultrasensitive DNA-based TRD repertoire sequencing method using PCR-introduced unique molecular identifiers was developed and validated in the study. Fluorescence-activated cell sorting was used to enrich gammadelta T cells from the PBMC of roughly nine healthy individuals. The method was checked using synthetic reference molecules and blood samples from healthy people. Healthy individuals were used as donors, and sorted peripheral blood gammadelta T cells were profiled from roughly ten of these donors. In the comparison of enriched versus non-enriched samples, about 97 ng of enriched gammadelta T-cell DNA and roughly 0.94 ug of non-enriched PBMC DNA were sequenced.

General study outcomes and caveats: TRDV2 paired with TRDJ1 was the most common TRD rearrangement among clonotypes in healthy donors. The primer-based approach cannot detect novel TRD sequences that are not targeted by the primers. TRD repertoire diversity varied between healthy donors, with several donors highly oligoclonal where top 5 clonotypes exceeded half of productive molecules.

As encoded in the germline V gene, CDR1 is GEAIGNYY while CDR2 is EKD. The CDR3 runs 20 residues from the cysteine to the phenylalanine. Only the CDR3 part of the read is kept: 60 bases, read in frame from the first base. Recombination connected TRDV2 to TRDJ3; TRDD3 could be the D gene, as 5 bases match. The sequenced sample consisted of gamma-delta T cells enriched from blood buffy coat, or unenriched PBMCs (not recorded which). The clonotype was recovered from a human donor in good health. The nucleotide sequence is given as TGTGCCTGTGACACCTTGGGGACCACGAACGGCTCCTGGGACACCCGACAGATATTTTTC. The resulting protein is CACDTLGTTNGSWDTRQIFF.